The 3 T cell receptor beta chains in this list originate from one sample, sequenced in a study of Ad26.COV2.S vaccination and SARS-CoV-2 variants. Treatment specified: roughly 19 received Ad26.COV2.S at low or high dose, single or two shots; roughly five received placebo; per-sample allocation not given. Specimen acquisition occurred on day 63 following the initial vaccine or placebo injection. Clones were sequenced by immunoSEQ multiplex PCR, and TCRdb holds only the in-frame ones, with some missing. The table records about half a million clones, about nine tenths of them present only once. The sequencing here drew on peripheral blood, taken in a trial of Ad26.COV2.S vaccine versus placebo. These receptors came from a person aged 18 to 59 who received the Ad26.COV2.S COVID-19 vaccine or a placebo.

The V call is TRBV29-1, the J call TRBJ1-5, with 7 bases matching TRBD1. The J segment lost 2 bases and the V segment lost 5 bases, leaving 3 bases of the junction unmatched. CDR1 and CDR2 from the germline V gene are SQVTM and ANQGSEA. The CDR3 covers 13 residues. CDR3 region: CSVIDRGNQPQHF. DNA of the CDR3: TGCAGCGTTATCGACAGGGGCAATCAGCCCCAGCATTTT.

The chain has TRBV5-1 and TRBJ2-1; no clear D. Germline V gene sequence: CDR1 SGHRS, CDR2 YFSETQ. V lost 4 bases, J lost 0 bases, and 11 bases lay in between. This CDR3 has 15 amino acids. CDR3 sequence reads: CASSQTVPSYNEQFF. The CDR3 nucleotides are TGCGCCAGCAGCCAAACGGTGCCCTCCTACAATGAGCAGTTCTTC.

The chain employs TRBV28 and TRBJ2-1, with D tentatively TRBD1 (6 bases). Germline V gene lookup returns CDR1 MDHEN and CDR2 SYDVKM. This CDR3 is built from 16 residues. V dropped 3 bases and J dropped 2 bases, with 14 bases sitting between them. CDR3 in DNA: TGTGCCAGCAGTTTTTATTTCGGGACACCCTACAATGAGCAGTTCTTC. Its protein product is CASSFYFGTPYNEQFF. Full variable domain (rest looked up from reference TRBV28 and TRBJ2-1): DVKVTQSSRYLVKRTGEKVFLECVQDMDHENMFWYRQDPGLGLRLIYFSYDVKMKEKGDIPEGYSVSREKKERFSLILESASTNQTSMYLCASSFYFGTPYNEQFFGPGTRLTVL.